The 21 T cell receptor beta chains given below trace back to one sample, sequenced in a study of identical twins. One entry per CDR3 protein results from TCRdb running MiXCR on the 5' RACE reads. Among nearly 900,000 distinct CDR3 sequences, about 12% were seen once, and the ten largest hold around 1.5%. This same sample was also part of a study on yellow fever vaccine responses in identical twins.

Source material: PBMCs. All receptors derive from a woman aged 18-29 years in good health.

The sample holds a few counts of this clonotype. CDR3 loop: CASSVSPGSDSPLHF. Written as DNA, the CDR3 is TGTGCCAGCAGCGTATCCCCAGGGTCGGATTCACCCCTCCACTTT. This chain uses TRBV9 with TRBJ1-6; perhaps TRBD1 as D (5 bases). The CDR3 sequence is 15 residues long. Germline V gene lookup returns CDR1 SGDLS and CDR2 YYNGEE. Trimming shortened V by 1 base and J by 8 bases, and 13 bases separated the two germline ends.

This clonotype has at least ten counts. This chain links TRBV6-6 with TRBJ2-7; D gene unclear. Germline CDR1 and CDR2: MNHNY and SVGAGI (reference sequence). V dropped 0 bases and J dropped 1 base, with 4 bases sitting between them. The CDR3 loop spans 13 amino acids. The CDR3 region has the DNA TGTGCCAGCAGTTACTCGGGTTCCTACGAGCAGTACTTC. Protein: CASSYSGSYEQYF.

This chain uses TRBV4-1 with TRBJ2-7; D not certain. V was clipped by 2 bases and J by 2 bases, with 7 bases between them. The CDR3 sequence is 13 residues long. Germline lookup yields CDR1 MGHRA and CDR2 YSYEKL. CDR3 DNA sequence: TGCGCCAGCAGCCAATGTGACACCTACGAGCAGTACGTC. Amino acid sequence: CASSQCDTYEQYV.

This clonotype has more than one count but fewer than ten. The J gene is TRBJ2-5, the V gene TRBV11-2, with D unclear. Between the trimmed V and J ends, which lost 0 bases and 9 bases, there was a span of 8 bases. There are 12 residues in the CDR3. Germline assignment: CDR1 SGHAT and CDR2 FQNNGV. The CDR3 DNA reads TGTGCCAGCAGCTTAGAGGTGGGGTCCCAGTACTTC. Protein sequence: CASSLEVGSQYF.

The sample holds a few counts of this clonotype. The chain carries TRBV2 and TRBJ2-2; perhaps TRBD1 as D (5 bases). The CDR3 loop spans 13 amino acids. The germline CDR1 and CDR2 sequences are SNHLY and FYNNEI. V lost 6 bases and J lost 6, with 11 bases in between. The CDR3 reads CASSKPGSGELFF. Written as DNA, the CDR3 is TGTGCCAGCAGCAAACCAGGGTCCGGGGAGCTGTTTTTT.

The chain carries TRBV27 and TRBJ2-1; possible D gene TRBD1, 5 bases. V was shortened by 6 bases and J by 7 bases, with 10 bases between the two germline ends. The CDR3 covers 12 residues. Germline CDR1 reads MNHEY; CDR2 reads SMNVEV (reference sequence). CDR3 in DNA: TGTGCCAGCAGGCTCAGGGAAAATGAGCAGTTCTTC. This gives the protein CASRLRENEQFF.

The chain is built from TRBV9 and TRBJ1-1; the D gene is possibly TRBD1 (6 bases). The ends were cut back, 0 bases at V and 4 bases at J, with 10 bases in the middle. The CDR3 is made up of 14 amino acids. The germline V gene encodes CDR1 SGDLS and CDR2 YYNGEE. The CDR3 DNA reads TGTGCCAGCAGCGTAGGGCAGGGGAGCACTGAAGCTTTCTTT. Translation: CASSVGQGSTEAFF.

In this sample, this clonotype turned up a few times. J is TRBJ2-7 and V is TRBV20-1; 10 bases align to TRBD2. The CDR3 is 15 residues long. Trimming took 5 bases from V and 3 from J; bases not matched to a gene: 10. CDR1 is DFQATT and CDR2 is SNEGSKA in the germline V gene (reference sequence). The CDR3 DNA is TGCAGTGCTCCCACGGGGCTAGCGGGAGTCTACGAGCAGTACTTC. Encoded protein: CSAPTGLAGVYEQYF.

The V call is TRBV11-3, the J call TRBJ2-1; 9 bases are shared with TRBD1. The CDR3 runs to 15 residues. The germline V gene has CDR1 SGHNT and CDR2 YENEEA. The V and J ends lost 8 bases and 3 bases, in that order; junction bases with no gene match: 8. The DNA for the CDR3 is TGTGCCAGCGAAAACCGACAGGGGGTCTACAATGAGCAGTTCTTC. Amino acids: CASENRQGVYNEQFF. Full variable domain (remainder filled in from reference TRBV11-3 and TRBJ2-1): EAGVVQSPRYKIIEKKQPVAFWCNPISGHNTLYWYLQNLGQGPELLIRYENEEAVDDSQLPKDRFSAERLKGVDSTLKIQPAELGDSAVYLCASENRQGVYNEQFFGPGTRLTVL.

V gene TRBV5-5 combines with J gene TRBJ1-2, with TRBD1 as a possible D gene (5 bases). The germline CDR1 and CDR2 sequences are SGHKS and YYEKEE (reference sequence). The CDR3 is 14 amino acids. V shed 0 bases and J shed 4 bases, with 10 bases lying between them. CDR3 protein: CASSLDRQVYGYTF. The CDR3 DNA sequence: TGTGCCAGCAGCTTGGACAGGCAGGTCTATGGCTACACCTTC.

This rearrangement joins TRBV5-1 to TRBJ1-6, with D maybe TRBD1 (6 bases). Germline CDR1 and CDR2: SGHRS and YFSETQ. Trimming took 4 bases from V and 10 from J, leaving 21 bases between them. The length of the CDR3 is 16 residues. In DNA, the CDR3 is TGCGCCAGCAGCCCGGACAGCGGGGTCGGTAAATCACCCCTCCACTTT. Translation gives CASSPDSGVGKSPLHF. The full variable domain, rest sourced from reference TRBV5-1 and TRBJ1-6, is KAGVTQTPRYLIKTRGQQVTLSCSPISGHRSVSWYQQTPGQGLQFLFEYFSETQRNKGNFPGRFSGRQFSNSRSEMNVSTLELGDSALYLCASSPDSGVGKSPLHFGNGTRLTVT.

Only a few counts were recorded for this clonotype. The J gene is TRBJ2-2, the V gene TRBV6-1, with 11 bases aligning to TRBD1. Looked up from germline, CDR1 is MNHNS and CDR2 is SASEGT. CDR3 length: 14 residues. With 7 bases clipped from V and 3 bases from J, the junction kept 1 base outside the gene matches. CDR3 in amino acids: CASKGQGDTGELFF. The CDR3, as DNA: TGTGCCAGCAAGGGACAGGGGGACACCGGGGAGCTGTTTTTT.

This clonotype has ten or more counts. Its ends do not fully match the called genes, so a read error is possible. The CDR3 region has the DNA TGTGCCAGCTCACCGCCGGGACAAAGCACAGATACGCAGTATTTT. Translating gives CASSPPGQSTDTQYF. The chain joins TRBV5-1 to TRBJ2-3; the D gene is possibly TRBD1 (6 bases). Germline lookup yields CDR1 SGHRS and CDR2 YFSETQ. The CDR3 sequence is 15 residues long.

This clonotype was seen ten or more times. The chain joins TRBV5-1 to TRBJ2-2; D remains unclear. V was pared by 1 base and J by 2 bases, with 9 bases between. Germline loops: CDR1 SGHRS, CDR2 YFSETQ. There are 15 residues in the CDR3. The CDR3 region is CASSLQAVNTGELFF. In DNA, the CDR3 is TGCGCCAGCAGCTTGCAGGCAGTTAACACCGGGGAGCTGTTTTTT.

This clonotype was seen a handful of times. The CDR3 is CASSVRLAGGPNEQFF. The CDR3 DNA follows: TGTGCCAGTAGTGTCAGACTAGCGGGGGGGCCCAATGAGCAGTTCTTC. The rearrangement uses TRBV19 and TRBJ2-1, with 14 bases matching TRBD2. Germline CDR1 LNHDA, CDR2 SQIVND (reference sequence). The V segment lost 5 bases and the J segment 6 bases; nucleotides outside the gene matches: 6. The CDR3 loop spans 16 amino acids.

This clonotype was counted many times. The chain uses TRBV4-1 and TRBJ2-2; the D is unclear. Germline V gene lookup returns CDR1 MGHRA and CDR2 YSYEKL. The CDR3 length is 17 residues. The V end lost 0 bases, the J end lost 1 base, and 12 bases lay between the germline ends. CDR3 in amino acids: CASSQDLVGLNTGELFF. CDR3 nucleotide sequence: TGCGCCAGCAGCCAAGATCTGGTGGGCCTGAACACCGGGGAGCTGTTTTTT.

There are many counts of this clonotype. The chain couples TRBV27 to TRBJ2-1; no reliable D call. The CDR3 runs to 16 residues. Trimming pared 1 base from V and 1 base from J, leaving 11 bases between. Germline V gene lookup returns CDR1 MNHEY and CDR2 SMNVEV (reference sequence). The CDR3 DNA reads as TGTGCCAGCAGTTTATTCCCTAGTGGGTCCTACAATGAGCAGTTCTTC. Protein: CASSLFPSGSYNEQFF.

This clonotype appeared a few times. The chain couples TRBV2 to TRBJ2-1; TRBD2 aligns across 7 bases. CDR1 and CDR2 (germline): SNHLY, FYNNEI. Trimming took 2 bases from V and 7 from J; bases not matched to a gene: 14. This CDR3 spans 17 amino acids. The DNA for the CDR3 is TGTGCCAGCAGTGAATGGGTACCTGCGGGGGTGGGAAATGAGCAGTTCTTC. Amino acid sequence: CASSEWVPAGVGNEQFF.

This rearrangement joins TRBV27 to TRBJ2-1, with D uncertain. V gave up 1 base and J gave up 2 bases, with 18 bases separating them. This CDR3 is 18 amino acids long. The germline CDR1 and CDR2 sequences are MNHEY and SMNVEV (reference sequence). In nucleotides, the CDR3 is TGTGCCAGCAGTTTATATCCCCCTGGCGGCGCCACCTACAATGAGCAGTTCTTC. It yields the protein CASSLYPPGGATYNEQFF.

This clonotype was picked up a small number of times. This chain links TRBV19 with TRBJ2-5; 12 nucleotides match TRBD1. This CDR3 region has 17 residues. Looked up from germline, CDR1 is LNHDA and CDR2 is SQIVND (reference sequence). The V and J ends lost 5 bases and 4 bases, in that order; junction bases with no gene match: 11. CDR3 in DNA: TGTGCCAGTAGTGGACGGGACAGGGGGCAATTCTTAGAGACCCAGTACTTC. Translation gives CASSGRDRGQFLETQYF.

This clonotype occurred many times. This rearrangement joins TRBV4-2 to TRBJ2-4, with no clear D. Germline V gene lookup returns CDR1 LGHNA and CDR2 YNFKEQ. This CDR3 has 18 amino acids. V was clipped by 0 bases and J by 0 bases, with 15 bases between them. The CDR3 loop reads CASSQEGTLNPAKNIQYF. The CDR3 DNA is TGTGCCAGCAGCCAAGAGGGAACACTGAACCCAGCCAAAAACATTCAGTACTTC.